This T cell receptor (beta chain) is from a study of identical twins (dated by TCRdb to about 2016). The study in broad terms: The study deep-sequenced TCR alpha and beta repertoires from monozygotic twins, unrelated adults of various ages and cord blood to test whether fetal clonotypes persist. To rule out contamination, the twin experiments were replicated at different times with different library preparation protocols.

The CDR1 and CDR2 encoded by the germline V gene are KGHSH and LQKENI. Between the V and J ends, shortened by 2 bases and 6 bases respectively, the junction contains 11 bases. From the cysteine through the phenylalanine, the CDR3 covers 13 amino acids. The only DNA kept is the CDR3, 39 bases in frame from the first base. Library prep was done by 5' RACE. TCRdb names Illumina HiSeq 2000 as the instrument used. A universal primer binding site was introduced by template switching, and a unique molecular identifier was present in the final cDNA, enabling accurate counting of TCR cDNA molecules. First-strand cDNA for TCR alpha and beta chains was synthesized from specific primers in the conserved constant-segment region. To control for contamination, every cDNA library was double barcoded, receiving both a SMART-Mk sample barcode and Illumina barcodes. TruSeq adapter sequences, together with Illumina sample barcodes, were added in two successive PCR steps. Sequencing of the TCR alpha and beta cDNA libraries was done on the Illumina HiSeq platform using custom primers. The authors' analysis ran thus. Unique molecular identifiers were extracted from raw reads with MiGEC, and CDR3 positions were determined with MiXCR. Recombination models were inferred per individual with the repgenHMM and IGoR tools using an EM algorithm. The tcR package in R was used for shared clonotype analysis, with sharing normalized by the product of cloneset sizes. To study raw recombination free of thymic and clonal selection effects, out-of-frame nonproductive sequences were analyzed. TCRdb cleaned the public reads at Q25 with fastp, built clones with MiXCR and kept in-frame beta chains. Rows matching on CDR3 protein sequence are summarized as one entry with the most common DNA and genes. The V and J calls come from TCRdb's annotation, not from the publication. In this sample the table shows 400,000 to 650,000 distinct CDR3 sequences, approximately 22% of which occur a single time. The top ten clonotypes cover about 0.91% of the sample.

Overall study results and their limits: In beta out-of-frame sequences, excess twin sharing was weaker, because having fewer shared sequences lowered the signal-to-noise ratio. Out-of-frame TCR alpha sequences shared between twins showed an excess of low generation-probability sequences compared with coincidental sharing between unrelated individuals. Out-of-frame TCR alpha sharing in monozygotic twins was systematically underestimated by recombination models, whereas sharing between unrelated individuals was in agreement with the recombination models. Fewer insertions were carried by abundant cord blood beta clonotypes; a weaker similar trend was observed in young adult naive repertoires, while no such trend was observed in memory repertoires. Because the same donors could not be followed over many years, the conclusions depended on cross-sectional statistical analysis. Invariant T cells such as MAIT and iNKT could partly confound zero-insertion analyses, though diverse VJ usage argued against this for most clonotypes.

Every donor was a healthy Caucasian. The twin cohort comprised three pairs of female monozygotic twins, all aged roughly 18 to 30 years. CD4+ and CD8+ T cell populations were isolated with positive isolation kits from Invitrogen. About this clonotype itself: Its antigen is currently not known. No base quality information exists; no much larger clone differs at one position.

This sample was also put to use in a study of T cells expressing NK-cell markers. As the second study states: About 8 donors provided sorted CD3+CD56+NKG2C+, CD3+CD56+NKG2C- and CD3+CD56-NKG2C+ T-cell subsets, whose TCR beta-chain repertoires were profiled. Among the eight sequenced donors, seven were HCMV-seropositive and one was HCMV-seronegative. In several experiments an anti-gammadeltaTCR antibody was added to restrict sorting to alphabetaTCR-expressing T cells. For 5 or 6 donors, the dominant CD3+CD56+NKG2C+ clonotypes were among the top 10 CD8+ clonotypes and accounted for roughly 1.0-7.5% of CD8+ T cells. Those dominant clonotypes were again the most abundant among CD3+CD56-NKG2C+ cells in several donors, at about 28.3-60.1%. Whether the expanded NKG2C-expressing T cell clones were specific for HCMV antigens remained unclear. The study sequenced eight donors, all healthy volunteers chosen at random: three men and five women. A commercial ELISA kit detecting HCMV-specific IgG in serum was used to determine HCMV serostatus. MIGEC was used to demultiplex reads and group the reads by UMI, and MiTCR was used to assemble and quantify clonotypes. To exclude erroneous sequences, any TCR cDNA sequence not supported by at least two reads was discarded. The tcR package was used for downstream repertoire analysis, and clonotypes were matched across fractions by CDR3 nucleotide sequence plus V segment. VDJmatch was used to annotate antigen specificity against VDJdb, with one amino acid substitution in CDR3 allowed.

This receptor was identified in a woman between 18 and 29 years old in good health. This receptor chain uses TRBV18 and TRBJ2-7; 5 matching bases give a weak D call of TRBD2. The material sequenced was CD4+ T cells sorted from blood. The nucleotide sequence reads as follows: TGTGCCAGCTCACCAGAAGCCCGGGGCGAGCAGTACTTC. It is translated as CASSPEARGEQYF.